This paragraph reports one T cell receptor (beta chain). Its target is unknown. One junction end disagrees with the germline gene, perhaps due to a read error. The assay was immunoSEQ multiplex PCR, and TCRdb's table has in-frame clones only and misses some. Among 65,000 to 90,000 clones listed, 80% were seen once. The source of the sample is a study of T cells in localized non-small cell lung cancer. The germline CDR1 and CDR2 sequences are MNHEY and SVGAGI. The CDR3 has 12 amino acids. Study-level results: Only one tumor region went through sequencing, so heterogeneity may still be there. Appearances in adjacent lung were noted for a median 57 of the top 100 tumor clones.

The chain is built from TRBV6-5 and TRBJ1-2, with 11 bases identical to TRBD1. This sample comprised PBMCs, obtained before any cancer treatment. The receptor was derived from a man aged 40 to 75 with stage II squamous cell lung carcinoma. The CDR3 DNA sequence: TGTGCCAGCAGAGCCGGGACAGGGGGTTCGGCCTTC. Amino acids: CASRAGTGGSAF.